These T cell receptor beta chains were read from a single sample in a study of T cell responses to AZD1222 COVID-19 vaccine. Clones were sequenced by immunoSEQ multiplex PCR, and TCRdb holds only the in-frame ones, with some missing. Here the sample spans 150,000 to 200,000 clones, roughly nine tenths being singletons. The sample in question was peripheral blood, obtained on day 0 of AZD1222 vaccination. Receptors were obtained from an adult in good health. The CDR3 runs from the conserved cysteine through the conserved F or W. Fields, in order: V gene, D gene, J gene, clone size, CDR3 protein, CDR3 DNA. D genes are given only for firm matches. Clone size appears in some rows only: once, few, many, or a class for an expanded clone.

V gene: TRBV3-1/TRBV3-2
D gene: .
J gene: TRBJ2-1
clone size: .
CDR3 protein: CASSRGWRDSSYNEQFF
CDR3 DNA: TGTGCCAGCAGCCGCGGCTGGCGGGACAGCTCCTACAATGAGCAGTTCTTC

V gene: TRBV6-5
D gene: TRBD2
J gene: TRBJ2-3
clone size: .
CDR3 protein: CASVASGYITDTQYF
CDR3 DNA: TGTGCCAGCGTGGCTAGCGGTTATATCACAGATACGCAGTATTTT

V gene: TRBV7-3
D gene: TRBD1
J gene: TRBJ1-2
clone size: once
CDR3 protein: CASSFRQGGGYTF
CDR3 DNA: TGTGCCAGCAGCTTTCGACAGGGAGGTGGCTACACCTTC

V gene: TRBV10-1
D gene: TRBD2
J gene: TRBJ2-3
clone size: .
CDR3 protein: CASSGGTIGTQYF
CDR3 DNA: TGCGCCAGCAGCGGCGGGACTATCGGTACGCAGTATTTT

V gene: TRBV6-5
D gene: .
J gene: TRBJ1-1
clone size: few
CDR3 protein: CASSYWAGEMNTEAFF
CDR3 DNA: TGTGCCAGCAGTTACTGGGCAGGAGAAATGAACACTGAAGCTTTCTTT

V gene: TRBV5-6
D gene: .
J gene: TRBJ1-2
clone size: .
CDR3 protein: CASSLVASPQGSGYTF
CDR3 DNA: TGTGCCAGCAGCTTGGTCGCCAGCCCACAAGGCAGTGGCTACACCTTC

V gene: TRBV6-2/TRBV6-3
D gene: TRBD2
J gene: TRBJ2-7
clone size: .
CDR3 protein: CASSESGGLYEQYF
CDR3 DNA: TGTGCCAGCAGTGAGAGCGGGGGGCTTTACGAGCAGTACTTC

V gene: TRBV29-1
D gene: TRBD1
J gene: TRBJ2-7
clone size: once
CDR3 protein: CSGLTGALEQYF
CDR3 DNA: TGCAGCGGCCTAACAGGGGCTCTCGAGCAGTACTTC

V gene: TRBV5-1
D gene: .
J gene: TRBJ2-7
clone size: .
CDR3 protein: CASSLGRVGTGPSINEQYF
CDR3 DNA: TGCGCCAGCAGCTTGGGTAGGGTGGGAACGGGACCGAGTATCAACGAGCAGTACTTC

V gene: TRBV3-1/TRBV3-2
D gene: .
J gene: TRBJ1-5
clone size: few
CDR3 protein: CASSHGPTRGNQPQHF
CDR3 DNA: TGTGCCAGCAGCCATGGGCCTACTAGGGGCAATCAGCCCCAGCATTTT

V gene: TRBV5-6
D gene: .
J gene: TRBJ2-4
clone size: .
CDR3 protein: CASSGGAKNIQYF
CDR3 DNA: TGTGCCAGCAGCGGCGGGGCCAAAAACATTCAGTACTTC

V gene: TRBV20-1
D gene: .
J gene: TRBJ1-1
clone size: .
CDR3 protein: CSPEGTTEAFF
CDR3 DNA: TGCAGTCCCGAAGGGACTACTGAAGCTTTCTTT

V gene: TRBV11-2
D gene: .
J gene: TRBJ2-1
clone size: .
CDR3 protein: CASSRDNNSDEQFF
CDR3 DNA: TGTGCCAGCAGCCGGGACAACAATTCGGATGAGCAGTTCTTC

V gene: TRBV15
D gene: TRBD1
J gene: TRBJ1-1
clone size: .
CDR3 protein: CATSVSGTGVTEAFF
CDR3 DNA: TGTGCCACCAGCGTATCCGGGACAGGAGTCACTGAAGCTTTCTTT

V gene: TRBV7-9
D gene: .
J gene: TRBJ1-2
clone size: .
CDR3 protein: CASSPHGGDYGYTF
CDR3 DNA: TGTGCCAGCAGCCCCCACGGGGGCGACTATGGCTACACCTTC

V gene: TRBV4-3
D gene: .
J gene: TRBJ2-1
clone size: .
CDR3 protein: CASSQDIRYDDNEQFF
CDR3 DNA: TGCGCCAGCAGCCAAGATATAAGGTACGATGACAATGAGCAGTTCTTC

V gene: TRBV13
D gene: .
J gene: TRBJ2-3
clone size: .
CDR3 protein: CASSLAGFSTDTQYF
CDR3 DNA: TGTGCCAGCAGCTTAGCGGGCTTTAGCACAGATACGCAGTATTTT

V gene: TRBV9
D gene: .
J gene: TRBJ2-5
clone size: .
CDR3 protein: CASQQGYQETQYF
CDR3 DNA: TGTGCCAGCCAGCAAGGGTACCAAGAGACCCAGTACTTC

V gene: TRBV6-1
D gene: TRBD2
J gene: TRBJ2-2
clone size: .
CDR3 protein: CASSEVTRTSGFGELFF
CDR3 DNA: TGTGCCAGCAGTGAAGTAACTAGGACTAGCGGGTTCGGGGAGCTGTTTTTT

V gene: TRBV28
D gene: TRBD1
J gene: TRBJ1-1
clone size: .
CDR3 protein: CASSLQGARTEAFF
CDR3 DNA: TGTGCCAGCAGTTTACAGGGGGCGCGGACTGAAGCTTTCTTT

V gene: TRBV5-1
D gene: .
J gene: TRBJ1-3
clone size: .
CDR3 protein: CASSEQGNTIYF
CDR3 DNA: TGCGCCAGCAGCGAACAGGGAAACACCATATATTTT

V gene: TRBV4-2
D gene: TRBD1
J gene: TRBJ1-4
clone size: .
CDR3 protein: CASSQQGANEKLFF
CDR3 DNA: TGTGCCAGCAGCCAACAGGGGGCGAATGAAAAACTGTTTTTT

V gene: TRBV3-1/TRBV3-2
D gene: .
J gene: TRBJ1-1
clone size: .
CDR3 protein: CASSLGTGSTEAFF
CDR3 DNA: TGTGCCAGCAGCCTCGGGACGGGAAGCACTGAAGCTTTCTTT

V gene: TRBV7-2
D gene: .
J gene: TRBJ1-1
clone size: .
CDR3 protein: CASSLDGGVNTEAFF
CDR3 DNA: TGTGCCAGCAGCTTAGATGGCGGAGTGAACACTGAAGCTTTCTTT

V gene: TRBV9
D gene: .
J gene: TRBJ2-2
clone size: .
CDR3 protein: CASSKKVTEYTGELFF
CDR3 DNA: TGTGCCAGCAGTAAAAAGGTCACAGAATACACCGGGGAGCTGTTTTTT

V gene: TRBV29-1
D gene: TRBD2
J gene: TRBJ2-7
clone size: .
CDR3 protein: CSVGASGYEQYF
CDR3 DNA: TGCAGCGTTGGGGCTAGCGGCTACGAGCAGTACTTC

V gene: TRBV5-6
D gene: .
J gene: TRBJ1-5
clone size: .
CDR3 protein: CASSLAGRAGQPQHF
CDR3 DNA: TGTGCCAGCAGCTTGGCCGGCAGGGCTGGTCAGCCCCAGCATTTT

V gene: TRBV3-1/TRBV3-2
D gene: .
J gene: TRBJ1-5
clone size: .
CDR3 protein: CASSQSHSNQPQHF
CDR3 DNA: TGTGCCAGCAGCCAAAGCCATAGCAATCAGCCCCAGCATTTT

V gene: TRBV14
D gene: .
J gene: TRBJ1-5
clone size: .
CDR3 protein: CASSQDGIQPQHF
CDR3 DNA: TGTGCCAGCAGCCAAGACGGTATTCAGCCCCAGCATTTT

V gene: TRBV7-9
D gene: .
J gene: TRBJ2-5
clone size: .
CDR3 protein: CASSFLLETQYF
CDR3 DNA: TGTGCCAGCAGCTTTCTTTTGGAGACCCAGTACTTC

V gene: TRBV12-3/TRBV12-4
D gene: .
J gene: TRBJ1-3
clone size: .
CDR3 protein: CASSLSGNTIYF
CDR3 DNA: TGTGCCAGCAGTTTGTCTGGAAACACCATATATTTT

V gene: TRBV7-2
D gene: .
J gene: TRBJ1-5
clone size: .
CDR3 protein: CASSFLNQPQHF
CDR3 DNA: TGTGCCAGCAGCTTCCTTAATCAGCCCCAGCATTTT

V gene: TRBV19
D gene: TRBD2
J gene: TRBJ2-1
clone size: .
CDR3 protein: CASSTTSGGVSYNEQFF
CDR3 DNA: TGTGCCAGTAGTACTACTAGCGGAGGGGTTTCCTACAATGAGCAGTTCTTC

V gene: TRBV3-1/TRBV3-2
D gene: .
J gene: TRBJ1-6
clone size: once
CDR3 protein: CASSQVGAGLGSPLHF
CDR3 DNA: TGTGCCAGCAGCCAAGTCGGCGCGGGGCTGGGTTCACCCCTCCACTTT

V gene: TRBV5-1
D gene: .
J gene: TRBJ2-5
clone size: .
CDR3 protein: CASSPLLDETQYF
CDR3 DNA: TGCGCCAGCAGCCCATTACTCGATGAGACCCAGTACTTC

V gene: TRBV29-1
D gene: .
J gene: TRBJ1-1
clone size: .
CDR3 protein: CSVESIGVGSTEAFF
CDR3 DNA: TGCAGCGTTGAATCTATTGGCGTCGGGAGCACTGAAGCTTTCTTT

V gene: TRBV29-1
D gene: TRBD1
J gene: TRBJ2-3
clone size: .
CDR3 protein: CSVSVPDRARDTQYF
CDR3 DNA: TGCAGCGTTTCGGTGCCCGACAGGGCACGAGATACGCAGTATTTT

V gene: TRBV18
D gene: .
J gene: TRBJ2-7
clone size: few
CDR3 protein: CASSPGQGFYEQYF
CDR3 DNA: TGTGCCAGCTCACCCGGGCAGGGTTTCTACGAGCAGTACTTC

V gene: TRBV5-4
D gene: .
J gene: TRBJ1-2
clone size: once
CDR3 protein: CASSGRTGRYTF
CDR3 DNA: TGTGCCAGCAGCGGACGAACAGGGCGCTACACCTTC

V gene: TRBV2
D gene: TRBD2
J gene: TRBJ2-7
clone size: .
CDR3 protein: CASRRELSFYEQYF
CDR3 DNA: TGTGCCAGCAGGCGGGAGTTGAGCTTCTACGAGCAGTACTTC

V gene: TRBV21-1
D gene: .
J gene: TRBJ2-4
clone size: .
CDR3 protein: CASRGTVHLAKNIQYF
CDR3 DNA: TGTGCCAGCAGGGGGACCGTTCACCTAGCCAAAAACATTCAGTACTTC

V gene: TRBV6-4
D gene: TRBD2
J gene: TRBJ2-6
clone size: .
CDR3 protein: CASSPGGAGANVLTF
CDR3 DNA: TGTGCCAGCAGTCCGGGGGGGGCTGGGGCCAACGTCCTGACTTTC

V gene: TRBV7-9
D gene: TRBD2
J gene: TRBJ2-5
clone size: .
CDR3 protein: CASIPTSGGSRETQYF
CDR3 DNA: TGTGCCAGCATCCCGACTAGCGGGGGTTCTCGGGAGACCCAGTACTTC

V gene: TRBV25-1
D gene: .
J gene: TRBJ1-1
clone size: once
CDR3 protein: CASSLGDREAFF
CDR3 DNA: TGTGCCAGCAGTTTAGGAGACCGAGAAGCTTTCTTT

V gene: TRBV28
D gene: .
J gene: TRBJ2-1
clone size: once
CDR3 protein: CASSLTHEQFF
CDR3 DNA: TGTGCCAGCAGTTTAACCCATGAGCAGTTCTTC

V gene: TRBV11-3
D gene: TRBD2
J gene: TRBJ2-3
clone size: .
CDR3 protein: CASSLAGGSTDTQYF
CDR3 DNA: TGTGCCAGCAGCTTAGCGGGAGGCTCCACAGATACGCAGTATTTT

V gene: TRBV9
D gene: TRBD1
J gene: TRBJ1-6
clone size: .
CDR3 protein: CASSLPRTGRDSPLHF
CDR3 DNA: TGTGCCAGCAGCCTTCCACGGACAGGGAGAGATTCACCCCTCCACTTT

V gene: TRBV18
D gene: .
J gene: TRBJ1-2
clone size: .
CDR3 protein: CASSPPSGYGYTF
CDR3 DNA: TGTGCCAGCTCACCACCGTCGGGCTATGGCTACACCTTC

V gene: TRBV28
D gene: TRBD2
J gene: TRBJ2-2
clone size: .
CDR3 protein: CASSSPMGLASNTGELFF
CDR3 DNA: TGTGCCAGCAGTTCCCCGATGGGACTAGCGTCGAACACCGGGGAGCTGTTTTTT

V gene: TRBV10-1
D gene: .
J gene: TRBJ2-3
clone size: .
CDR3 protein: CASSEIVRSTDTQYF
CDR3 DNA: TGCGCCAGCAGTGAGATCGTGAGGTCCACAGATACGCAGTATTTT

V gene: TRBV19
D gene: .
J gene: TRBJ2-7
clone size: .
CDR3 protein: CASRITGTGAYEQYF
CDR3 DNA: TGTGCCAGTAGGATTACCGGGACTGGAGCCTACGAGCAGTACTTC

V gene: TRBV28
D gene: TRBD2
J gene: TRBJ2-4
clone size: once
CDR3 protein: CASTPGGKAKNIQYF
CDR3 DNA: TGTGCCAGCACCCCGGGGGGGAAAGCCAAAAACATTCAGTACTTC

V gene: TRBV2
D gene: TRBD1
J gene: TRBJ1-3
clone size: .
CDR3 protein: CASVGQGMAFSGNTIYF
CDR3 DNA: TGTGCCAGCGTAGGACAGGGGATGGCCTTCTCTGGAAACACCATATATTTT